The rows below give T cell receptor beta chains drawn from one sample of a study of post-analysis software for immune sequencing data. TCRdb reanalysed the PCR reads using MiXCR and keeps one entry per CDR3 protein. The sample includes some 690,000 distinct CDR3 sequences, roughly 29% of them seen just once. Sequencing used blood. The origin of the receptors is a girl aged 5 to 17 with multiple sclerosis. Each CDR3 is given with its conserved first and last residue. The D gene is left open where the match is weak. The size field is filled for only some rows; it gives once, few, many or a size class.

v_call	j_call	clone_size	d_call	cdr3_nt	cdr3_aa
TRBV7-9	TRBJ1-2	.	.	TGTGCCAGCAGCCTCAGCGGGACGGGGAATGGCTACACCTTC	CASSLSGTGNGYTF
TRBV3-1	TRBJ1-2	.	.	TGTGCCAGCAGCCGTGCCGGGACGGATTATGGCTACACCTTC	CASSRAGTDYGYTF
TRBV27	TRBJ1-1	few	TRBD1	TGTGCCAGCAGGGGGACAGGTCGCACTGAAGCTTTCTTT	CASRGTGRTEAFF
TRBV6-1	TRBJ2-6	few	.	TGTGCCAGCAGGCTCGGCCAAGCTGGGGCCAACGTCCTGACTTTC	CASRLGQAGANVLTF
TRBV20-1	TRBJ2-5	.	TRBD2	TGCAGTGCTAGAGACCTACGACTAGCGGACACGAAGACCCAGTACTTC	CSARDLRLADTKTQYF
TRBV20-1	TRBJ2-6	.	.	TGCAGTGCTACGGTCTCTGGGGCCAACGTCCGGACTTTC	CSATVSGANVRTF
TRBV4-3	TRBJ1-6	once	.	TGCGCCAGCAGCCCTCTCGCAGGGGTTGATAATTCACCCCTCCACTTT	CASSPLAGVDNSPLHF
TRBV29-1	TRBJ2-1	.	TRBD2	TGCAGCGCCTGGGGGGGAGACTACAATGAGCAGTTCTTC	CSAWGGDYNEQFF
TRBV5-1	TRBJ1-5	.	TRBD1	TGCGCCAGCAGCTTGACAGGGGATCGGAACAATCAGCCCCAGCATTTT	CASSLTGDRNNQPQHF
TRBV6-6	TRBJ1-2	.	.	TGTGCCAGCAGCCCCCCCCGGGACATTAACTATGGCTACACCTTC	CASSPPRDINYGYTF
TRBV20-1	TRBJ1-4	.	.	TGCAGTGCTCCAGATCTCTGGAAGCCCAATGAAAAACTGTTTTTT	CSAPDLWKPNEKLFF
TRBV20-1	TRBJ2-7	few	TRBD1	TGCAGTGCTAGTTACCGGGACAGGGCCCCCTACGAGCAGTACTTC	CSASYRDRAPYEQYF
TRBV6-6	TRBJ2-3	.	TRBD2	TGTGCCAGCGGCCCGTTAGCGGGGGGAAGCACAGATACGCAGTATTTT	CASGPLAGGSTDTQYF
TRBV5-1	TRBJ2-5	.	.	TGCGCCAGCAGCTTGGGGCAGGCCTTTACCCAAGAGACCCAGTACTTC	CASSLGQAFTQETQYF
TRBV5-1	TRBJ2-7	few	.	TGCGCCAGCAGCTTGTCGGGACAATCCTACGAGCAGTACTTC	CASSLSGQSYEQYF
TRBV12-3/TRBV12-4	TRBJ2-1	once	TRBD2	TGTGCCAGCAGTTTAAGCGTAGCGGGGGGATACTCCTACAATGAGCAGTTCTTC	CASSLSVAGGYSYNEQFF
TRBV6-5	TRBJ2-3	few	TRBD1	TGTGCCAGCGCGATTCAACGGGACAGGGATTCCGATACGCAGTATTTT	CASAIQRDRDSDTQYF
TRBV20-1	TRBJ2-3	.	.	TGCAGTGCTGGATTCGCCGGAGCCGATACGCAGTATTTT	CSAGFAGADTQYF
TRBV7-9	TRBJ2-1	few	TRBD1	TGTGCCAGCAGGCCGAGGACCTCTACAGGGGGCTCCTACAATGAGCAGTTCTTC	CASRPRTSTGGSYNEQFF
TRBV6-6	TRBJ1-1	.	.	TGTGCCAGCAGACGAACTGATCCTGAAGCTTTCTTT	CASRRTDPEAFF
TRBV16	TRBJ1-2	.	TRBD1	TGTGCCAGCAGCCCATACCGGACAGGGGTCGACTATGGCTACACCTTC	CASSPYRTGVDYGYTF
TRBV5-6	TRBJ1-1	.	.	TGTGCCAGCAGCTTTTTGCCCTCCCTCGATAACACTGAAGCTTTCTTT	CASSFLPSLDNTEAFF
TRBV6-5	TRBJ1-6	few	.	TGTGCCAGCGGGAGCTTGGGATCACCCCTCCACTTT	CASGSLGSPLHF
TRBV7-2	TRBJ1-1	.	.	TGTGCCAGCAGCTTACTCGCGCATTATGCTGAAGCTTTCTTT	CASSLLAHYAEAFF
TRBV29-1	TRBJ2-3	.	.	TGCAGCGTTGCCCCTACCGGTTTAACAGATATGCAGTATTTT	CSVAPTGLTDMQYF
TRBV14	TRBJ2-7	.	.	TGTGCCAGCAGCAACCGGGACGGCACCTACGAGCAGTACTTC	CASSNRDGTYEQYF
TRBV5-1	TRBJ2-7	.	TRBD2	TGCGCCAGCAGCTTGGGAGGCGGGGGAACCTACGAGCAGTACTTC	CASSLGGGGTYEQYF
TRBV7-2	TRBJ2-7	.	TRBD1	TGTGCCAGCAGCTTGGGGACAGGCGAGCAGTACTTC	CASSLGTGEQYF
TRBV10-3	TRBJ2-7	.	TRBD1	TGTGCCGCCGAAAACGGGGACAGGGGCCACGAGCAGTACTTC	CAAENGDRGHEQYF
TRBV20-1	TRBJ2-7	few	.	TGCAGTGCCCAGGGGGGCAGGGTCCCTCGCGAGCAGTACTTC	CSAQGGRVPREQYF
TRBV12-3/TRBV12-4	TRBJ2-2	once	.	TGTGCCAGCAGTAAAGGGGGTAACACCGGGGAGCTGTTTTTT	CASSKGGNTGELFF
TRBV12-3/TRBV12-4	TRBJ2-1	few	.	TGTGCCAGCAGTCTTAGCCGGGACACCGAGCAGTTCTTC	CASSLSRDTEQFF
TRBV12-3/TRBV12-4	TRBJ2-7	few	TRBD2	TGTGCCAGCAGCCTCTTTCTTAGCGGGAGCTCCTACGAGCAGTACTTC	CASSLFLSGSSYEQYF
TRBV20-1	TRBJ1-2	.	.	TGCAGTGCTAGAGGGGGACTCCAAGGGCAGGGCTACACCTTC	CSARGGLQGQGYTF
TRBV7-2	TRBJ1-5	.	TRBD1	TGTGCCAGCAGCTCCGAGAGCGGGACAGGGTATCAGCCCCAGCATTTT	CASSSESGTGYQPQHF
TRBV15	TRBJ2-6	.	.	TGTGCCACCAGCAGAGATCTGGGGGGCGCCGACTCTGGGGCCAACGTCCTGACTTTC	CATSRDLGGADSGANVLTF
TRBV20-1	TRBJ1-2	.	TRBD1	TGCAGTGCTATTCGCGGGACAGGGTATGGCTACACCTTC	CSAIRGTGYGYTF
TRBV2	TRBJ2-7	.	TRBD2	TGTGCCAGCAATATGAAGCGGGAGAGCGATCTTCGCCCCTACGAGCAGTACTTC	CASNMKRESDLRPYEQYF
TRBV21-1	TRBJ2-3	few	.	TGTGCCAGCAGCAAAGTGAAGGGGAATCGGGACAGGGAGTCCCCAGATACGCAGTATTTT	CASSKVKGNRDRESPDTQYF
TRBV4-2	TRBJ1-1	.	.	TGTGCCAGCAGCCAAGGACACGCAGCTGAAGCTTTCTTT	CASSQGHAAEAFF
TRBV5-1	TRBJ2-7	few	.	TGCGCCAGCAGCCGTCTTAGGGAGACGGGAGAGCAGTACTTC	CASSRLRETGEQYF
TRBV6-5	TRBJ2-1	few	TRBD1	TGTGCCAGCAGTTCGGGACAGGTCTACAATGAGCAGTTCTTC	CASSSGQVYNEQFF
TRBV27	TRBJ1-2	many	.	TGTGCCAGCAGTTTTCGGAGGAACTATGGCTACACCTTC	CASSFRRNYGYTF
TRBV5-1	TRBJ2-1	many	TRBD2	TGCGCCAGCAGCTCCTTAGCGGGAGGGGGGCACCAATCTGAGCAGTTCTTC	CASSSLAGGGHQSEQFF
TRBV15	TRBJ1-5	once	TRBD1	TGTGCCACCAGTTTTACAGGGGCGCGCAATCAGCCCCAGCATTTT	CATSFTGARNQPQHF
TRBV5-6	TRBJ2-7	.	TRBD1	TGTGCCAGCAGCAAGCTCCGGGACAGCTACGAGCAGTACTTC	CASSKLRDSYEQYF
TRBV6-1	TRBJ1-1	.	.	TGTGCCAGCATACAACGTGGCAGGAGACGTTTGAACACTGAAGCTTTCTTT	CASIQRGRRRLNTEAFF
TRBV4-3	TRBJ2-7	.	TRBD1	TGCGCCAGCAGCCAAGGGGGACAGGGGCACTACGAGCAGTACTTC	CASSQGGQGHYEQYF
TRBV20-1	TRBJ2-3	.	TRBD2	TGCAGTGCTTGGGGGGGGTATGGCACAGATACGCAGTATTTT	CSAWGGYGTDTQYF
TRBV10-3	TRBJ1-5	few	.	TGTGCCATCAACCAGGACAGTCACAATCAGCCCCAGCATTTT	CAINQDSHNQPQHF
TRBV3-1	TRBJ2-2	few	.	TGTGCCAGCAGCCTGGGTACCCTCACCGGGGAGCTGTTTTTT	CASSLGTLTGELFF
TRBV20-1	TRBJ2-1	.	.	TGCAGTGCCCTCGGGCCCCCGGGTTTCAATGAGCAGTTCTTC	CSALGPPGFNEQFF